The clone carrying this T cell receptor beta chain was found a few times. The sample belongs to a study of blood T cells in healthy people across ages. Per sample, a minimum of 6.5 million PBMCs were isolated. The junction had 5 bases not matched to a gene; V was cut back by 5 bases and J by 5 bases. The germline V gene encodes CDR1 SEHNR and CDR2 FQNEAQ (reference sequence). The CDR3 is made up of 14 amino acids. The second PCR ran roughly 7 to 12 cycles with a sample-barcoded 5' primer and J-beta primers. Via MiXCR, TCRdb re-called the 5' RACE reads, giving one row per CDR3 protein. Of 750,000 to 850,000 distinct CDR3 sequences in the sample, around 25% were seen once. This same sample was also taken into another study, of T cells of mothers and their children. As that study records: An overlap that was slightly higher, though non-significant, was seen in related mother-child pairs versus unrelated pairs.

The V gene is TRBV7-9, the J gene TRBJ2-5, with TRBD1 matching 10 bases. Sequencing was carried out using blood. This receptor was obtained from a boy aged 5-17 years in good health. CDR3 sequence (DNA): TGTGCCAGCAGCGAGGACAGGGGGTTTGAGACCCAGTACTTC. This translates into CASSEDRGFETQYF.